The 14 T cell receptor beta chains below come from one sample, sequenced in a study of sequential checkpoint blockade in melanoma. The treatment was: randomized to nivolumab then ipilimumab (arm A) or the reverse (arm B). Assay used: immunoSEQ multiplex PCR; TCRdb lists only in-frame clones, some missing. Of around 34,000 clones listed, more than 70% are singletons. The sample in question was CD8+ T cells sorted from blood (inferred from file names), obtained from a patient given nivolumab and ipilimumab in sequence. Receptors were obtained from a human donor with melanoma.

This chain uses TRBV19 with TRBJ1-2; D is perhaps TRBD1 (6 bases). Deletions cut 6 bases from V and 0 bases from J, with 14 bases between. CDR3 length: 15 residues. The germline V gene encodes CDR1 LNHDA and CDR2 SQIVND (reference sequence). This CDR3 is CASRLGQPTNYGYTF. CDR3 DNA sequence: TGTGCCAGTAGGCTAGGACAGCCTACTAACTATGGCTACACCTTC.

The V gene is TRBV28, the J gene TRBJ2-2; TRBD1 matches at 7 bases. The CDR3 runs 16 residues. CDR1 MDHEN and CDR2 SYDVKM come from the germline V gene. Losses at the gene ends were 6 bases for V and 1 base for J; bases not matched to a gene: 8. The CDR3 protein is CASSHDRVGNTGELFF. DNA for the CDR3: TGTGCCAGCAGCCACGACAGGGTGGGGAACACCGGGGAGCTGTTTTTT.

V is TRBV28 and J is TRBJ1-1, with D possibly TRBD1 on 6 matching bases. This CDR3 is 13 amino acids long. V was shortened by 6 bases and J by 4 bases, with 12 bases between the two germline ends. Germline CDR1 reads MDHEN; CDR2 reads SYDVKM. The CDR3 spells CASRSQGITEAFF. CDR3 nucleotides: TGTGCCAGCAGATCCCAGGGGATCACTGAAGCTTTCTTT.

The CDR3 spells CASSPSGSGANVLTF. CDR3 nucleotide sequence: TGTGCCAGCAGCCCCTCGGGCTCTGGGGCCAACGTCCTGACTTTC. The V and J genes are TRBV6-5 and TRBJ2-6; unclear D gene. Trimming took off 6 bases at V and 0 bases at J, with 9 bases between the two ends. Looked up from germline, CDR1 is MNHEY and CDR2 is SVGAGI. The CDR3 totals 15 residues.

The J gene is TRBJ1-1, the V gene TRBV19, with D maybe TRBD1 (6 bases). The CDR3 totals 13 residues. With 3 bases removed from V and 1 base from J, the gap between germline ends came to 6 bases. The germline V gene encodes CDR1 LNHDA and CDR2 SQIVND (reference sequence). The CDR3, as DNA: TGTGCCAGTAGTATGGGACAGAACACTGAAGCTTTCTTT. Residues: CASSMGQNTEAFF.

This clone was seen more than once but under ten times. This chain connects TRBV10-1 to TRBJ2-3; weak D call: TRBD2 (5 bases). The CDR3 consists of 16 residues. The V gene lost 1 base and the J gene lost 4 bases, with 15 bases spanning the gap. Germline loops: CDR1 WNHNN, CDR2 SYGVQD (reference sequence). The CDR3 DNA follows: TGCGCCAGCAGTGAGTTGGGCGAGGGAACGGCAGATACGCAGTATTTT. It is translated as CASSELGEGTADTQYF.

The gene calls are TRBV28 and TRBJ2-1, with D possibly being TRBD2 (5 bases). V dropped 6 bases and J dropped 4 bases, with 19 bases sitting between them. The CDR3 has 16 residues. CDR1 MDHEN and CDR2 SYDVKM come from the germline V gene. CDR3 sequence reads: CASSLALRPAYNEQFF. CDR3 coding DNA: TGTGCCAGCAGCCTAGCCCTCCGACCGGCATACAATGAGCAGTTCTTC. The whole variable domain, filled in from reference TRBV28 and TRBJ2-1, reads DVKVTQSSRYLVKRTGEKVFLECVQDMDHENMFWYRQDPGLGLRLIYFSYDVKMKEKGDIPEGYSVSREKKERFSLILESASTNQTSMYLCASSLALRPAYNEQFFGPGTRLTVL.

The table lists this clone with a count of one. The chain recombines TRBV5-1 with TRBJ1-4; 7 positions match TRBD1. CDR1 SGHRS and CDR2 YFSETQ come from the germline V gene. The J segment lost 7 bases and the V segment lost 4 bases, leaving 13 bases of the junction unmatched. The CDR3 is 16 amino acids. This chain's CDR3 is CASSPKSRGRAEKLFF. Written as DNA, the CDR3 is TGCGCCAGCAGCCCCAAGAGTAGGGGGCGTGCTGAAAAACTGTTTTTT.

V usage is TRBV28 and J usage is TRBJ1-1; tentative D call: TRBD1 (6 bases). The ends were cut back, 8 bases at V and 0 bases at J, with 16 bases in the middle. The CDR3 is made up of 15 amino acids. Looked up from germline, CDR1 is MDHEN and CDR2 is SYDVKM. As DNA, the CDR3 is TGTGCCAGCGGAAAGCCGGACAGCATGAACACTGAAGCTTTCTTT. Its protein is CASGKPDSMNTEAFF.

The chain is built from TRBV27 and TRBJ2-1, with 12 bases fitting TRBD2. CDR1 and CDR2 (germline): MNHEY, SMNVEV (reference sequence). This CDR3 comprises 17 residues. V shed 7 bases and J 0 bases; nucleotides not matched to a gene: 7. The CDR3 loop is CASTPLAGGNSYNEQFF. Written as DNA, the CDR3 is TGTGCCAGCACCCCTCTAGCGGGAGGGAACTCCTACAATGAGCAGTTCTTC.

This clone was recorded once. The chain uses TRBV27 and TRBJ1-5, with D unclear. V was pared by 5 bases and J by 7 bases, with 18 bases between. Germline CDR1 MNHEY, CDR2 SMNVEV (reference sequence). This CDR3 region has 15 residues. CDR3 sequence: CASSPSPKAGQPQHF. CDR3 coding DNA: TGTGCCAGCAGTCCTTCCCCAAAGGCGGGGCAGCCCCAGCATTTT.

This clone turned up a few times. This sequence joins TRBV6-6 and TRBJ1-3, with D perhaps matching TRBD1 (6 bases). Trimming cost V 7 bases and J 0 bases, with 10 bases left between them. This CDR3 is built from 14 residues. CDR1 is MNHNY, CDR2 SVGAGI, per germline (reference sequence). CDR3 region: CASIQDSSGNTIYF. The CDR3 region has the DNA TGTGCCAGCATCCAGGACAGCTCTGGAAACACCATATATTTT.

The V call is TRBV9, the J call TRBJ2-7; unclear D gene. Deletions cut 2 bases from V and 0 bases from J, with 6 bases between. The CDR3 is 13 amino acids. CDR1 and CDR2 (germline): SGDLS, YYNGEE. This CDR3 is CASSVESSYEQYF. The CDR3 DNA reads TGTGCCAGCAGCGTGGAGAGCTCCTACGAGCAGTACTTC. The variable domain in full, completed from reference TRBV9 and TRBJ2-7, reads DSGVTQTPKHLITATGQRVTLRCSPRSGDLSVYWYQQSLDQGLQFLIQYYNGEERAKGNILERFSAQQFPDLHSELNLSSLELGDSALYFCASSVESSYEQYFGPGTRLTVT.

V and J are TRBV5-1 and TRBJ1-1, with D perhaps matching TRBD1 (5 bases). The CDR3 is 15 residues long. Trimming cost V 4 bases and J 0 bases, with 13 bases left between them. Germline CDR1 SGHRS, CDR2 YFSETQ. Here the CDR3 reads CASSGADYMNTEAFF. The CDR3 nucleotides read TGCGCCAGCAGCGGGGCGGACTACATGAACACTGAAGCTTTCTTT.